Reported below is one T cell receptor (beta chain). Authors' data handling: How many nucleated cells were present was estimated from reference gene primer amplification. Sequencing was performed with immunoSEQ multiplex PCR; in TCRdb, only in-frame clones are kept and a portion is missing. That table furnishes V, J and clone size, whereas the DNA furnished D and trimming. The sample has approximately 390,000 clones, approximately 88% seen once. The germline V gene has CDR1 SGHRS and CDR2 YFSETQ. The CDR3 is 16 residues long. V shed 4 bases, J shed 4 bases, and the junction held 13 bases outside the gene matches. This specimen comes from a study of blood T cell repertoires in COVID-19.

This TCR was sampled from a woman aged 40 to 50 with acute COVID-19. The sequenced material came from PBMCs or T cells enriched from blood (not recorded which). J is TRBJ1-1 and V is TRBV5-1, with 7 bases identical to TRBD1. The DNA for the CDR3 is TGCGCCAGCAGCACAATACAGGGGCGACGCGGCACTGAAGCTTTCTTT. Protein product: CASSTIQGRRGTEAFF.